This T cell receptor (beta chain) was identified in a study of blood T cell repertoires in COVID-19 (TCRdb year 2020). In terms of the full investigation: Samples from collaborators originated in the United States, Italy and Spain and spanned both the acute and convalescent phases of COVID-19. The material from the prospective study consisted of cDNA or gDNA derived from T cells, B-cell-depleted T cells, or PBMCs. Deeply sampled blood TCRbeta repertoires from subjects exposed to, actively infected with, or recovered from COVID-19 were included in the dataset. The repertoires were released in a freely available public database meant as a resource for research on the immune response to SARS-CoV-2. The samples were drawn from two sources: the first 160 participants of the ongoing ImmuneRACE study, and over 950 subjects contributed by 6 global collaborators. Sample metadata almost always included a de-identified subject ID, COVID-19 status, age in years and sex. Where HLA class I and class II types were available, the types were taken from metadata supplied by the sample provider, not from assay-based typing. Broad study findings and their caveats: How much clinical and demographic metadata was included differed by source and by participant, and the metadata was provided uncurated.

Notes on this clone: Its antigen remains unidentified. No much larger clone is present one base from it, and per-base qualities are unavailable.

Whole blood was collected in K2EDTA tubes by collaborating institutions according to the institutions' own protocols. For TCRbeta analysis, collaborators shipped samples in one of three forms: frozen whole blood, isolated PBMCs, or DNA extracted from either of those sample types. The junction shows trimming of 4 bases on V and 1 base on J, and the gene matches do not reach 6 bases of it. Spanning cysteine to phenylalanine, the CDR3 consists of 16 amino acids. The read is trimmed to its CDR3 DNA, 48 bases read in frame from base 1. TCRbeta CDR3 regions were amplified from genomic DNA by means of the immunoSEQ Assay, a bias-controlled multiplex PCR. As for the authors' bioinformatics: Within the assay, amplification of reference gene primers was used to estimate how many nucleated cells each sample contained. Sequence reads were collapsed and filtered to measure the absolute abundance of every unique TCRbeta CDR3 rearrangement. For each sample, productive Simpson clonality was calculated by taking the square root of Simpson's diversity index across productive rearrangements. TCRdb carries this immuneACCESS record with in-frame sequences only. Its versions omit some clonotypes, under half of them owing to an unresolved V gene in the studies checked, with the rest unexplained. V and J calls and clone size are as listed in that table; D and trimming were resolved from the DNA. The sample table contains about 150,000 clones; only one count was recorded for roughly four fifths of them. In total, the top ten clones hold approximately 16% of the sample.

This TCR came from a human donor with acute or convalescent COVID-19. The donor label of this sample is uncertain. The specimen was peripheral blood. This receptor chain uses TRBV23-1 and TRBJ2-5; 10 of the junction bases match TRBD2. TRBV23-1 is labeled an ORF, and its function is uncertain. The nucleotide sequence reads TGCGCCAGCAGTCGCATTAGCGGGGGGCCCCAAGAGACCCAGTACTTC. The translation is CASSRISGGPQETQYF.